The clone carrying this T cell receptor (beta chain) was seen just once. This specimen comes from a study of technical replicates of blood from a few donors. This CDR3 is built from 17 residues. The V and J ends lost 0 bases and 7 bases respectively, with 18 bases between them. Per germline, CDR1 SGHVS and CDR2 FNYEAQ. The protocol was immunoSEQ multiplex PCR, while the TCRdb copy is restricted to in-frame clones and leaves out a portion. This table holds roughly 15,000 clones, 85% found once. The TCR sequence derives from a human donor in good health. Material: PBMCs. V usage is TRBV7-6 and J usage is TRBJ1-4, with a weak D call TRBD1 (6 bases). The DNA of the CDR3 is TGTGCCAGCAGCTTAGCGGGTCTGGCACAGGGCGGTGAAAAACTGTTTTTT. This gives the protein CASSLAGLAQGGEKLFF.